This TCR beta chain was documented in a study of beta chain features in type 1 diabetes. Study summary: All of the samples together had 85 million to 130 million sorted cells examined.

Every isolated RNA sample was fully reverse transcribed, so sequencing captured expressed TCRB transcripts. TCRdb keeps only in-frame clones here, not all; method: immunoSEQ multiplex PCR. The repertoire includes 250,000 to 300,000 clones, around 25% of them detected once, and about 0.012% sits in the top ten. Study outcomes and limitations: The question of HLA type influencing TCRB rearrangement was one that remained unresolved here. Moderately but significantly shorter TCRB CDR3s were found in Type 1 diabetes patients in all four CD4+ subsets.

In regard to this clone: Its antigen is not identified.

Per germline, CDR1 MGHDK and CDR2 SYGVNS. The V gene end was trimmed by 3 bases and the J gene end by 3 bases; junction bases not matched to a gene: 3. CDR3 size: 14 residues. A single heparinised draw of approximately 0.12 L on average was taken per donor. CD4+ naive, central memory, regulatory and stem cell-like memory cells were sorted via CD45RO/CCR7/CD25/CD127/CD95/CD27. The sequenced material came from naive CD4+ T cells from blood. This sequence was found in a woman in her 30s with type 1 diabetes. The rearrangement links TRBV25-1 to TRBJ2-3, with 7 bases lining up with TRBD1. This CDR3 reads CASSDPRGTDTQYF. The CDR3 bases are TGTGCCAGCAGTGACCCCAGGGGGACAGATACGCAGTATTTT.